The 11 T cell receptor beta chains in this list originate from one sample, sequenced in a study of cytomegalovirus exposure and HLA in healthy donors. PCR used 60 Vbeta primers and 13 Jbeta primers. The repertoire was sequenced with immunoSEQ multiplex PCR; TCRdb's copy has only in-frame clones and lacks some. Of 150,000 to 200,000 clones in the sample, about 80% were seen once. Input material: PBMCs. The receptors here all came from a woman in her 30s in good health and CMV-seronegative.

J is TRBJ2-7 and V is TRBV27; perhaps TRBD1 as D (6 bases). CDR1 and CDR2 (germline): MNHEY, SMNVEV (reference sequence). The CDR3 covers 14 residues. The germline V and J ends were trimmed by 7 bases and 4 bases, with 17 bases remaining between them. The CDR3 sequence is CASNPTGSHYEQYF. CDR3 DNA sequence: TGTGCCAGCAACCCAACAGGGAGTCATTACGAGCAGTACTTC.

As for this clone: One end of the junction does not line up with germline, which may come from a read error. This CDR3 is CSSSPGAAYRNDYEQYF. The CDR3 DNA reads as TGTTCCAGCAGCCCAGGGGCGGCCTACCGAAACGACTACGAGCAGTACTTC. The V and J genes are TRBV7-9 and TRBJ2-7; D may be TRBD1 (6 bases). The CDR3 runs to 17 residues. Germline assignment: CDR1 SEHNR and CDR2 FQNEAQ (reference sequence).

This chain uses TRBV7-2 with TRBJ1-3; TRBD1 matches at 10 bases. CDR1 is SGHTA, CDR2 FQGNSA, per germline. CDR3 length equals 18 residues. Trimming took 1 base from V and 4 from J; bases not matched to a gene: 10. CDR3 residues: CASSLEGQGRLFGNTIYF. The CDR3 region has the DNA TGTGCCAGCAGCTTAGAGGGACAGGGGAGGTTGTTCGGAAACACCATATATTTT.

This clone was seen ten or more times. The chain couples TRBV4-1 to TRBJ1-5; maybe TRBD1 (5 bases). V was pared by 6 bases and J by 5 bases, with 14 bases between. Germline values: CDR1 MGHRA, CDR2 YSYEKL. The length of the CDR3 is 14 residues. The CDR3 region has the DNA TGCGCCAGCAGAGGGCCAGGGCTCGATCAGCCCCAGCATTTT. Residues: CASRGPGLDQPQHF.

The chain joins TRBV6-6 to TRBJ2-1; TRBD2 matches at 9 bases. The CDR3 spans 14 residues. Germline V gene lookup returns CDR1 MNHNY and CDR2 SVGAGI (reference sequence). The V gene end was trimmed by 6 bases and the J gene end by 3 bases; junction bases not matched to a gene: 3. CDR3 in amino acids: CASSGTSSYNEQFF. CDR3 nucleotides: TGTGCCAGCAGCGGGACTAGCAGCTACAATGAGCAGTTCTTC.

This clone was detected once. The junction departs from the called germline gene at one end, perhaps through a read error. V gene TRBV28 combines with J gene TRBJ2-6; 7 bases align to TRBD1. Germline CDR1 MDHEN, CDR2 SYDVKM. CDR3 length: 16 amino acids. The CDR3 spells CASSGITGDGANGLTF. The CDR3 DNA reads TGTGCCAGCAGTGGGATAACAGGGGACGGGGCCAACGGCCTGACTTTC.

V usage is TRBV4-1 and J usage is TRBJ2-1; D gene uncertain. The CDR3 has 13 residues. CDR1 and CDR2 (germline): MGHRA, YSYEKL. With 0 bases removed from V and 11 bases from J, the gap between germline ends came to 11 bases. The chain's CDR3 is CASSQESTEKQFF. CDR3 DNA sequence: TGCGCCAGCAGCCAAGAAAGCACAGAAAAGCAGTTCTTC.

This clone was counted a few times. This chain joins TRBV6-1 and TRBJ1-5; the D gene is possibly TRBD1 (6 bases). Between the trimmed V and J ends, which lost 1 base and 6 bases, there was a span of 13 bases. This CDR3 region has 15 residues. Per germline, CDR1 MNHNS and CDR2 SASEGT. CDR3 loop: CASSEGGGSRQPQHF. In DNA, the CDR3 is TGTGCCAGCAGTGAAGGGGGGGGCTCTCGTCAGCCCCAGCATTTT.

The V call is TRBV2, the J call TRBJ2-7; D gene uncertain. The V gene's germline CDR1 is SNHLY and CDR2 FYNNEI. V was trimmed by 11 bases and J by 4 bases, leaving 12 bases between them. This CDR3 region has 11 residues. CDR3 loop: CAAKTLYEQYF. CDR3 bases: TGTGCCGCTAAGACATTATACGAGCAGTACTTC.

V and J are TRBV5-6 and TRBJ2-7, with 7 bases aligning to TRBD2. Germline V gene data show CDR1 as SGHDT and CDR2 as YYEEEE. V lost 4 bases, J lost 0 bases, and 10 bases stayed unmatched. The CDR3 has 16 residues. The CDR3 protein is CASSVGGGASSYEQYF. CDR3 DNA: TGTGCCAGCAGCGTAGGCGGGGGTGCGAGCTCCTACGAGCAGTACTTC.

For this clone: One junction end does not reproduce the germline sequence, and a read error may be involved. The V gene is TRBV19, the J gene TRBJ1-1; D not resolved. This CDR3 has 13 residues. Germline loops: CDR1 LNHDA, CDR2 SQIVND (reference sequence). DNA for the CDR3: TGTGCCAGTAGTATAGCCATGAACAGTGAAGCTTTCTTT. Its translation: CASSIAMNSEAFF.